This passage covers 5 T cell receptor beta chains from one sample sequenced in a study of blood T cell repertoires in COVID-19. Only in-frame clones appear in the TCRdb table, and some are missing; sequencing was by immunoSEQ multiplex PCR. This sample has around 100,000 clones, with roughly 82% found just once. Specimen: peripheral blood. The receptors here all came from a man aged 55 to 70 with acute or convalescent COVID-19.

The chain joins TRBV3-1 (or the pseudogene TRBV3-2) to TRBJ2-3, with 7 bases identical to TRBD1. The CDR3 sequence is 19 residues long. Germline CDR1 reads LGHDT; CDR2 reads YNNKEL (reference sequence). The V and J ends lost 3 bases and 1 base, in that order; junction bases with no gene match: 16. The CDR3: CASSHKIRTGDIGTDTQYF. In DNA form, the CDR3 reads TGTGCCAGCAGCCACAAGATCCGTACAGGGGATATAGGCACAGATACGCAGTATTTT.

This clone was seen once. CDR3 residues: CASSTGDGYGYTF. The CDR3 nucleotides read TGTGCCAGCAGTACGGGGGACGGCTATGGCTACACCTTC. The rearrangement joins TRBV28 to TRBJ1-2, with D perhaps TRBD1 (5 bases). V was shortened by 5 bases and J by 4 bases, with 11 bases between the two germline ends. The germline CDR1 and CDR2 sequences are MDHEN and SYDVKM. The CDR3 length is 13 residues.

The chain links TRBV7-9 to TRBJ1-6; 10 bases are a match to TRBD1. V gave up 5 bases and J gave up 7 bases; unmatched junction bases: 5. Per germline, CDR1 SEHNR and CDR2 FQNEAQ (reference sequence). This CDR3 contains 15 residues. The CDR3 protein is CASSQQTGGNSPLHF. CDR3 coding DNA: TGTGCCAGCAGCCAACAGACAGGGGGCAATTCACCCCTCCACTTT.

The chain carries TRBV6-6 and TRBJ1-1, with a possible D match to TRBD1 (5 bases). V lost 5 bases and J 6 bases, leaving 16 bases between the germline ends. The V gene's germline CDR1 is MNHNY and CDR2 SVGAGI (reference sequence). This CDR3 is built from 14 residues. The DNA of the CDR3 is TGTGCCAGCAGTCGGCCCGGGGGGGGAGCTGAAGCTTTCTTT. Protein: CASSRPGGGAEAFF.

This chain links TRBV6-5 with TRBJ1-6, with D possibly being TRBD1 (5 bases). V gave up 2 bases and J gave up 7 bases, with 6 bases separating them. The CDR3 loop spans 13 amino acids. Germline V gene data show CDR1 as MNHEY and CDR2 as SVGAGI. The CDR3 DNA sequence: TGTGCCAGCAGTTACAGGGGCAATTCACCCCTCCACTTT. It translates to CASSYRGNSPLHF.